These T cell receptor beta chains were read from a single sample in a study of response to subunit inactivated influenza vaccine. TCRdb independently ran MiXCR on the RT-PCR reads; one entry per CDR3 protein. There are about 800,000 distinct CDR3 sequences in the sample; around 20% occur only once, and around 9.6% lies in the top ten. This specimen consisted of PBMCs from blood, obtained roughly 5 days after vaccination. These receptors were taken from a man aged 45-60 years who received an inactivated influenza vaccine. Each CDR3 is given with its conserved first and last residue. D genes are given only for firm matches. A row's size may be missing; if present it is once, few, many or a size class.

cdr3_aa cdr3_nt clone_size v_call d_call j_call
CASSLAGTATYEQYF TGTGCCAGCAGCTTGGCCGGGACCGCTACCTACGAGCAGTACTTC - TRBV5-5 - TRBJ2-7
CATSDRTNQPQHF TGTGCCACCAGTGACCGGACAAACCAGCCCCAGCATTTT - TRBV24-1 - TRBJ1-5
CASSLYGITYEQYF TGTGCCAGCAGCTTATACGGCATCACCTACGAGCAGTACTTC - TRBV7-2 - TRBJ2-7
CSARSGFLTYEQYF TGCAGTGCTAGAAGCGGTTTCCTAACCTACGAGCAGTACTTC many TRBV20-1 - TRBJ2-7
CASSSDRWEQYF TGTGCCAGCAGTTCCGACAGGTGGGAGCAGTACTTC - TRBV12-3/TRBV12-4 - TRBJ2-7
CASSYLPVLAGGRGTGELFF TGTGCCAGCAGTTATCTCCCCGTGTTAGCGGGAGGCCGAGGCACCGGGGAGCTGTTTTTT - TRBV27 TRBD2 TRBJ2-2
CASSYSFWDQETQYF TGTGCCAGCAGTTATTCATTTTGGGACCAAGAGACCCAGTACTTC - TRBV6-8 - TRBJ2-5
CASSPGVGSFYRYNEQFF TGTGCCAGCAGTCCAGGGGTTGGGTCCTTTTACCGCTACAATGAGCAGTTCTTC - TRBV3-1 - TRBJ2-1
CASSLEGLEADTQYF TGCGCCAGCAGCTTGGAGGGGTTGGAGGCAGATACGCAGTATTTT few TRBV5-1 - TRBJ2-3
CASSQDRGRSEAFF TGTGCCAGCAGCCAAGATAGGGGGCGCTCTGAAGCTTTCTTT few TRBV4-2 TRBD1 TRBJ1-1
CASSLRRGGTGELFF TGTGCCAGCAGCTTACGTAGGGGGGGAACCGGGGAGCTGTTTTTT few TRBV11-2 - TRBJ2-2
CASSLYPRTVNTEAFF TGTGCCAGCAGTTTATACCCGCGGACAGTAAACACTGAAGCTTTCTTT few TRBV28 - TRBJ1-1
CASSFQGTTDTQYF TGCGCCAGCAGCTTCCAGGGGACCACAGATACGCAGTATTTT few TRBV5-1 - TRBJ2-3
CASSLDWTGNYGYTF TGTGCCAGCAGCTTAGACTGGACAGGGAACTATGGCTACACCTTC - TRBV7-8 TRBD1 TRBJ1-2
CASGRGSGANVLTF TGTGCCAGCGGCAGGGGATCTGGGGCCAACGTCCTGACTTTC - TRBV12-3/TRBV12-4 - TRBJ2-6
CASSLAWQEETQYF TGTGCCAGCAGTTTAGCGTGGCAGGAAGAGACCCAGTACTTC few TRBV12-3/TRBV12-4 - TRBJ2-5
CSARGWGGSDGYTF TGCAGTGCTAGAGGTTGGGGGGGATCCGATGGCTACACCTTC few TRBV20-1 - TRBJ1-2
CASSSGLAGVNTGELFF TGTGCCAGCAGCTCTGGACTAGCGGGAGTGAACACCGGGGAGCTGTTTTTT - TRBV11-1 TRBD2 TRBJ2-2
CSARPVGGNLAKNIQYF TGCAGTGCTAGACCGGTGGGGGGAAACCTAGCCAAAAACATTCAGTACTTC - TRBV20-1 - TRBJ2-4
CSAKGRRGPRSYNEQFF TGCAGTGCTAAAGGGAGGCGTGGGCCACGCTCCTACAATGAGCAGTTCTTC many TRBV20-1 - TRBJ2-1
CASSQEYLVAGNTIYF TGTGCCAGCAGCCAAGAATACTTAGTAGCTGGAAACACCATATATTTT few TRBV4-2 - TRBJ1-3
CASSAVGGDGETQYF TGTGCCAGCAGCGCAGTGGGGGGGGATGGGGAGACCCAGTACTTC few TRBV7-2 TRBD2 TRBJ2-5
CASSHVRTNEQFF TGTGCCAGCAGCCACGTTCGGACGAATGAGCAGTTCTTC few TRBV12-3/TRBV12-4 - TRBJ2-1
CAVSGLGLREQYF TGTGCCGTCAGTGGACTAGGCCTCCGCGAGCAGTACTTC - TRBV10-3 TRBD2 TRBJ2-7
CSARDRTLTYEQYF TGCAGTGCTAGAGACCGGACACTAACCTACGAGCAGTACTTC few TRBV20-1 - TRBJ2-7
CASSSLTGAQETQYF TGTGCCAGCAGTTCACTGACAGGTGCCCAAGAGACCCAGTACTTC - TRBV6-5 - TRBJ2-5
CASSVGTGGGYEQYF TGTGCCAGCAGCGTCGGGACAGGGGGCGGCTACGAGCAGTACTTC few TRBV5-6 TRBD1 TRBJ2-7
CASSVDAGKTQPQHF TGTGCCAGCAGCGTAGACGCGGGGAAGACGCAGCCCCAGCATTTT few TRBV9 - TRBJ1-5
CSVDRKTNEQFF TGCAGCGTTGATCGGAAGACCAATGAGCAGTTCTTC many TRBV29-1 - TRBJ2-1
CSVVFWTGAPQETQYF TGCAGCGTTGTTTTTTGGACAGGGGCCCCCCAAGAGACCCAGTACTTC - TRBV29-1 TRBD1 TRBJ2-5
CASSLGGPGQKKTTIETQYF TGCGCCAGCAGCTTGGGGGGACCGGGACAGAAGAAAACTACAATCGAGACCCAGTACTTC once TRBV5-1 TRBD1 TRBJ2-5
CASTGSGSNTEAFF TGCGCCAGCACCGGGAGCGGGTCGAACACTGAAGCTTTCTTT few TRBV5-1 - TRBJ1-1
CASSLEGMAQYF TGTGCCAGCAGCTTAGAGGGGATGGCCCAGTACTTC few TRBV11-2 - TRBJ2-5
CASSADGTYEQYF TGCGCCAGCAGCGCCGACGGGACCTACGAGCAGTACTTC - TRBV5-1 - TRBJ2-7
CASSYPGTGSDTQYF TGTGCCAGCAGCTACCCCGGGACAGGGTCAGATACGCAGTATTTT - TRBV11-2 TRBD1 TRBJ2-3
CSVEGTGASYEQYF TGCAGCGTTGAAGGGACAGGGGCCTCCTACGAGCAGTACTTC few TRBV29-1 TRBD1 TRBJ2-7
CSARGKGAFYEQYF TGCAGTGCTAGAGGGAAGGGGGCCTTTTACGAGCAGTACTTC few TRBV20-1 TRBD1 TRBJ2-7
CASSFRDRTYEQYF TGTGCCAGCAGCTTCCGCGACAGGACCTACGAGCAGTACTTC - TRBV7-8 - TRBJ2-7
CASSLLPTGRGEKLFF TGTGCCAGCAGTTTACTTCCGACAGGGCGCGGAGAAAAACTGTTTTTT - TRBV6-5 TRBD1 TRBJ1-4
CASSSGQPDTQYF TGTGCCAGCAGCTCCGGACAGCCAGATACGCAGTATTTT - TRBV11-3 - TRBJ2-3
CASSRDSEHYEQYF TGTGCCAGCAGTCGGGACAGTGAGCATTACGAGCAGTACTTC few TRBV9 TRBD1 TRBJ2-7
CASSLSPLRGSKNTGELFF TGTGCCAGCAGTTTATCCCCTCTCAGGGGTTCTAAAAACACCGGGGAGCTGTTTTTT - TRBV28 - TRBJ2-2